Detailed here is one TCR beta chain. Its specificity is unknown. These data come from a study of T cell therapy after organ transplantation. Study-wide background: Patients received a median of 1.92 x 10^8 CMV-specific T cells over 2 to 6 infusions.

Stated time point: 4-8 weeks after completion of therapy. CDR1 is SGHVS and CDR2 is FQNEAQ in the germline V gene. The V end lost 1 base, the J end lost 1 base, and 10 bases lay between the germline ends. This CDR3 spans 15 amino acids. Study results and limitations: CD8 clonality fold change after therapy inversely tracked pretherapy clonality.

The data were produced by immunoSEQ multiplex PCR, yet TCRdb's version contains in-frame clones alone and is incomplete. The sample lists approximately 6,400 clones; 65% to 75% were seen once. The receptor comes from a human patient who had received a solid organ transplant and had CMV disease. Among the T cells, some may be from the graft donor. The gene calls are TRBV7-8 and TRBJ1-1; a weak D match, TRBD1 (5 bases). Sequences were derived from CD8+ T cells from blood, sampled after autologous CMV-specific T cell therapy. Here the CDR3 reads CASSLVAGSNTEAFF. DNA for the CDR3: TGTGCCAGCAGCTTAGTTGCAGGGTCGAACACTGAAGCTTTCTTT.